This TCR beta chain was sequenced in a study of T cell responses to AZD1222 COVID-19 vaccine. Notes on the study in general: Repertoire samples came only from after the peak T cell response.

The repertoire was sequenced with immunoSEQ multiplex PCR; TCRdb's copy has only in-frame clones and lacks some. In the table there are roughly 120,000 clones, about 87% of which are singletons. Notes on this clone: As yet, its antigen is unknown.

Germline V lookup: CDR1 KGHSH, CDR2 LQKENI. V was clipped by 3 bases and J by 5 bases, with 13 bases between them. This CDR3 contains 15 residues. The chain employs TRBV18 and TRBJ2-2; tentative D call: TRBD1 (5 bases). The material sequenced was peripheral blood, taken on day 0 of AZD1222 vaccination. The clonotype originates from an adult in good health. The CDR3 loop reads CASSPPNRITGELFF. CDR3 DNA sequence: TGTGCCAGCTCACCCCCGAACAGGATTACCGGGGAGCTGTTTTTT.